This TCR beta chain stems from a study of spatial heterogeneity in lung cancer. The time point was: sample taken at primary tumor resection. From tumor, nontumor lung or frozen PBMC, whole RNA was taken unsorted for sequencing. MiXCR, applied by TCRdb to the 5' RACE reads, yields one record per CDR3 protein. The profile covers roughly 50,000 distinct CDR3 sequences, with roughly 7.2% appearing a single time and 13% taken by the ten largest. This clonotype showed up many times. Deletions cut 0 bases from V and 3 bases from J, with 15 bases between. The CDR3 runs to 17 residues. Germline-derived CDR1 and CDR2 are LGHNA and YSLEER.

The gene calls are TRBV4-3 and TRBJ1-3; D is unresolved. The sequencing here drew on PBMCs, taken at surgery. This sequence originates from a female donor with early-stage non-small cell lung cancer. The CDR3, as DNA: TGCGCCAGCAGCCAAGAAGGCAACAGCCGACTTGGAAACACCATATATTTT. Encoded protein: CASSQEGNSRLGNTIYF.